This TCR beta chain was profiled in a study of blood T cell repertoires in COVID-19. In the study overall: Some COVID-19 samples were acute and others convalescent; all came from the United States, Italy and Spain.

Generated by immunoSEQ multiplex PCR, the TCRdb table keeps only in-frame clones and is missing some. The sample carries about 98,000 clones, about 89% recorded once. Germline CDR1 and CDR2: LNHDA and SQIVND (reference sequence). This CDR3 region has 15 residues. The trim removed 5 bases at V and 3 bases at J, leaving 7 bases unmatched. The chain has TRBV19 and TRBJ1-5, with 7 bases aligning to TRBD1. What was sequenced was peripheral blood. The sequence was collected from a man aged 50-60 years with acute or convalescent COVID-19. CDR3 in amino acids: CASSAPGQNNQPQHF. The CDR3, as DNA: TGTGCCAGTAGTGCCCCGGGACAGAACAATCAGCCCCAGCATTTT.